The 21 T cell receptor beta chains listed next were all sequenced from one sample in a study of shared clonotypes between healthy human individuals. Some clones are missing from TCRdb's copy, which holds only in-frame ones; the method was immunoSEQ multiplex PCR. The data show 2,500,000 or so clones, with around 92% seen just once and around 0.38% held by the top ten. Sample: naive CD4+ T cells from PBMCs. Regarding subset: CD45RA+ positively selected. Receptors originate from a man aged 18 to 29 in good health. Some clones in this sample may be carry-over from other donors' samples.

This clone has only a few counts. Other DNA variants within this sample encode the same CDR3. The rearrangement joins TRBV7-2 to TRBJ2-7, with D unresolved. This CDR3 has 13 residues. V was shortened by 0 bases and J by 2 bases, with 5 bases between the two germline ends. Germline V gives CDR1 SGHTA, CDR2 FQGNSA. CDR3 amino acids: CASSLARPYEQYF. The CDR3 coding sequence is TGTGCCAGCAGCTTAGCGAGACCCTACGAGCAGTACTTC.

The chain recombines TRBV15 with TRBJ1-2, with D possibly TRBD1 on 5 matching bases. The germline CDR1 and CDR2 sequences are LNHNV and YYDKDF (reference sequence). The V end lost 8 bases, the J end lost 3 bases, and 10 bases lay between the germline ends. The CDR3 consists of 12 residues. CDR3 protein: CATQGPHYGYTF. The CDR3 DNA reads as TGTGCCACCCAGGGACCGCACTATGGCTACACCTTC.

This chain joins TRBV10-1 and TRBJ1-4, with 8 bases that match TRBD1. Trimming took 3 bases from V and 7 from J; bases not matched to a gene: 7. Germline values: CDR1 WNHNN, CDR2 SYGVQD (reference sequence). The CDR3 has 15 amino acids. CDR3 region: CASSDHRGSGEKLFF. In DNA form, the CDR3 reads TGCGCCAGCAGTGACCACAGGGGGTCTGGTGAAAAACTGTTTTTT.

This sequence joins TRBV7-6 and TRBJ1-6; weak D call: TRBD1 (6 bases). Per germline, CDR1 SGHVS and CDR2 FNYEAQ. V shed 2 bases and J shed 7 bases, with 12 bases lying between them. CDR3 size: 15 residues. The CDR3 protein is CASSLRGGPNSPLHF. In DNA form, the CDR3 reads TGTGCCAGCAGCTTACGGGGGGGCCCCAATTCACCCCTCCACTTT.

V usage is TRBV23-1 and J usage is TRBJ1-1; 9 bases agree with TRBD1. TRBV23-1 is assigned to the ORF class and has an uncertain function. The CDR3 is 17 residues long. Losses at the gene ends were 6 bases for V and 4 bases for J; bases not matched to a gene: 15. The CDR3 region is CASSPLPSATGGTEAFF. The CDR3 DNA sequence: TGCGCCAGCAGCCCCCTCCCCTCGGCGACAGGGGGCACTGAAGCTTTCTTT.

This chain links TRBV4-3 with TRBJ1-2; D not certain. The CDR3 length is 16 residues. Trimming shortened V by 4 bases and J by 2 bases, and 17 bases separated the two germline ends. The germline gives CDR1 LGHNA, CDR2 YSLEER. In DNA, the CDR3 is TGCGCCAGCAGCCCTGCCCAGAACACAAGGAACTATGGCTACACCTTC. Translated: CASSPAQNTRNYGYTF.

As for this clone: Other DNA sequences from this sample encode an identical CDR3 as well. This chain joins TRBV5-1 and TRBJ2-7, with D possibly being TRBD1 or TRBD2 (6 bases each). Per the germline V gene, CDR1 is SGHRS and CDR2 is YFSETQ. The CDR3 is 14 amino acids. Trimming cost V 2 bases and J 2 bases, with 11 bases left between them. In DNA, the CDR3 is TGCGCCAGCAGCTTTGAGGGGGGTCCCTACGAGCAGTACTTC. Translation gives CASSFEGGPYEQYF.

The chain carries TRBV10-3 and TRBJ2-2, with 11 bases matching TRBD2. J was trimmed by 7 bases and V by 2 bases; bases with no gene match: 3. This CDR3 is 15 amino acids long. The V gene's germline CDR1 is ENHRY and CDR2 SYGVKD. CDR3 coding DNA: TGTGCCATCAGTGAGATAGCGGGAGGGGTCGGGGAGCTGTTTTTT. This translates into CAISEIAGGVGELFF.

This clone was counted a single time. The gene calls are TRBV9 and TRBJ2-5; TRBD2 agrees at 7 bases. The trim removed 0 bases at V and 4 bases at J, leaving 6 bases unmatched. Germline-derived CDR1 and CDR2 are SGDLS and YYNGEE. The CDR3 covers 15 residues. This CDR3 is CASSVGSSGPETQYF. Written as DNA, the CDR3 is TGTGCCAGCAGCGTAGGGAGTAGCGGGCCAGAGACCCAGTACTTC.

Comment on this clone: The sample carries other DNA sequences with the same CDR3. This rearrangement joins TRBV29-1 to TRBJ1-1; D possibly corresponds to TRBD1 (5 bases). Germline V gene lookup returns CDR1 SQVTM and CDR2 ANQGSEA. CDR3 length: 12 amino acids. V lost 6 bases and J 5 bases, leaving 13 bases between the germline ends. CDR3 loop: CSVVGGVTEAFF. DNA for the CDR3: TGCAGCGTAGTGGGGGGGGTGACTGAAGCTTTCTTT.

The CDR3 loop is CASSLVRGWTGELFF. CDR3 nucleotides: TGTGCCAGCAGCTTAGTACGGGGGTGGACCGGGGAGCTGTTTTTT. The chain recombines TRBV11-2 with TRBJ2-2; D perhaps matches TRBD2 (6 bases). Germline CDR1 reads SGHAT; CDR2 reads FQNNGV. V was shortened by 1 base and J by 5 bases, with 11 bases between the two germline ends. This CDR3 is built from 15 residues.

CDR3 bases: TGTGCCAGCAGTCCCAGCACAGATACGCAGTATTTT. It codes for CASSPSTDTQYF. V usage is TRBV6-1 and J usage is TRBJ2-3; the D is unclear. Trimming pared 5 bases from V and 0 bases from J, leaving 3 bases between. This CDR3 is built from 12 residues. Germline loops: CDR1 MNHNS, CDR2 SASEGT.

With respect to this clone: One end of the junction varies from germline; a read error may be responsible. The chain recombines TRBV30 with TRBJ2-7, with 11 positions matching TRBD1. This CDR3 has 12 residues. Germline V gene data show CDR1 as GTSNPN and CDR2 as SVGIG (reference sequence). The CDR3 sequence is CGFPGQGVEQYF. In DNA form, the CDR3 reads TGCGGATTTCCGGGACAGGGGGTAGAGCAGTACTTC.

The chain employs TRBV7-8 and TRBJ2-7, with 9 bases lining up with TRBD1. The CDR3 is 16 residues long. V lost 5 bases and J lost 6; bases outside the gene matches: 14. CDR1 is SGHVS, CDR2 FQNEAQ, per germline. As DNA, the CDR3 is TGTGCCAGCAGCATGAGAGACAGGGGGGGGCCCCGCGAGCAGTACTTC. Translation: CASSMRDRGGPREQYF.

CDR3 residues: CASSSRDPYNEQFF. CDR3 nucleotides: TGTGCCAGCAGCAGCCGGGACCCCTACAATGAGCAGTTCTTC. The chain employs TRBV4-2 and TRBJ2-1; D possibly matches TRBD1 or TRBD2 (5 bases each). The germline CDR1 and CDR2 sequences are LGHNA and YNFKEQ. There are 14 residues in the CDR3. The ends were cut back, 5 bases at V and 2 bases at J, with 10 bases in the middle.

V usage is TRBV29-1 and J usage is TRBJ2-1; 7 nucleotides line up with TRBD2. This CDR3 comprises 14 residues. The germline V gene encodes CDR1 SQVTM and CDR2 ANQGSEA. V lost 6 bases to trimming and J lost 1 base; unmatched junction nucleotides: 6. In DNA form, the CDR3 reads TGCAGCGTGGTAAGCGGGATGTCCTACAATGAGCAGTTCTTC. Amino acids: CSVVSGMSYNEQFF.

The chain recombines TRBV15 with TRBJ1-5; unclear D gene. Germline V gene lookup returns CDR1 LNHNV and CDR2 YYDKDF (reference sequence). Trimming took 0 bases from V and 11 from J, leaving 8 bases between them. This CDR3 has 12 amino acids. CDR3 protein: CATSRDLGAQHF. The CDR3 DNA is TGTGCCACCAGCAGAGATCTTGGGGCCCAGCATTTT.

This clone was seen just once. This chain uses TRBV19 with TRBJ2-7; possible D gene TRBD2, 6 bases. Germline V gives CDR1 LNHDA, CDR2 SQIVND (reference sequence). Trimming pared 7 bases from V and 1 base from J, leaving 20 bases between. The CDR3 has 16 residues. CDR3 residues: CASNRGNNQGSYEQYF. The CDR3 bases are TGTGCCAGTAACCGGGGGAACAATCAGGGATCCTACGAGCAGTACTTC. The full variable domain, with the rest looked up from reference TRBV19 and TRBJ2-7, is DGGITQSPKYLFRKEGQNVTLSCEQNLNHDAMYWYRQDPGQGLRLIYYSQIVNDFQKGDIAEGYSVSREKKESFPLTVTSAQKNPTAFYLCASNRGNNQGSYEQYFGPGTRLTVT.

To note about this clone: The sample holds other DNA sequences that translate to the same CDR3. The chain employs TRBV5-1 and TRBJ2-1; tentative D call: TRBD1 (6 bases). CDR3 length: 13 amino acids. V was trimmed by 2 bases and J by 6 bases, leaving 9 bases between them. CDR1 is SGHRS and CDR2 is YFSETQ in the germline V gene. The CDR3: CASSFRGGNEQFF. Here the CDR3 DNA reads TGCGCCAGCAGCTTTAGAGGGGGCAATGAGCAGTTCTTC.

The chain combines TRBV28 with TRBJ2-2; D not certain. V was pared by 7 bases and J by 1 base, with 7 bases between. Germline CDR1 is MDHEN and CDR2 is SYDVKM. This CDR3 is built from 13 residues. The chain's CDR3 is CASNQRNTGELFF. The CDR3 coding sequence is TGTGCCAGCAATCAGCGGAACACCGGGGAGCTGTTTTTT.

The chain combines TRBV10-3 with TRBJ1-2; D is uncertain. Germline V gives CDR1 ENHRY, CDR2 SYGVKD. The CDR3 runs 16 residues. The V end lost 6 bases, the J end lost 2 bases, and 19 bases lay between the germline ends. The CDR3 DNA reads TGTGCCATCAGCTTCCCCGTTGGGGAGGCAAACTATGGCTACACCTTC. It translates to CAISFPVGEANYGYTF.